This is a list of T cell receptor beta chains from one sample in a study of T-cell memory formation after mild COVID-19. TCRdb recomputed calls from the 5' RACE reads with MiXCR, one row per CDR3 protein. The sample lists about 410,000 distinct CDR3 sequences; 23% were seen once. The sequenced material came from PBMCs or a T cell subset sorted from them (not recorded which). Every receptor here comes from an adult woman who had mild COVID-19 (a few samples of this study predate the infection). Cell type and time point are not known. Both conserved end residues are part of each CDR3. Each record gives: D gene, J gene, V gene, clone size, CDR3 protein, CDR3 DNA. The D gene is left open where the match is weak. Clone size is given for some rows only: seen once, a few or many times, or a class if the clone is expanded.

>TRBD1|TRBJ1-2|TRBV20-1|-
CSASVMDRDNYGYTF
TGCAGTGCTAGTGTTATGGACAGGGATAACTATGGCTACACCTTC
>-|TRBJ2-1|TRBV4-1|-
CASSQGGGDEQFF
TGCGCCAGCAGCCAAGGAGGAGGTGATGAGCAGTTCTTC
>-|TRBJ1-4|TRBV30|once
CAWSGQALKMFF
TGTGCCTGGAGTGGCCAGGCGCTGAAAATGTTTTTT
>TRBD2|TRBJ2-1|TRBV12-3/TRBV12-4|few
CASSFQGLGHEQFF
TGTGCCAGCAGTTTCCAAGGACTAGGCCATGAGCAGTTCTTC
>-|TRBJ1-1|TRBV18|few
CASSPRQLQLTSMNTEAFF
TGTGCCAGCTCACCGAGGCAGTTACAGCTGACCTCCATGAACACTGAAGCTTTCTTT
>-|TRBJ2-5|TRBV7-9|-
CASSSRNAGQETQYF
TGTGCCAGCAGCTCGAGAAACGCAGGCCAAGAGACCCAGTACTTC
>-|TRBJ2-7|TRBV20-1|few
CSARSLRDFAYEQYF
TGCAGTGCTAGATCTCTCCGGGACTTTGCCTACGAGCAGTACTTC
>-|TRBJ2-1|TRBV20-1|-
CSALLVGRTYNEQFF
TGCAGTGCCCTCTTAGTAGGGAGAACCTACAATGAGCAGTTCTTC
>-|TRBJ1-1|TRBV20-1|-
CSARELANTEAFF
TGCAGTGCTAGGGAGCTGGCGAACACTGAAGCTTTCTTT
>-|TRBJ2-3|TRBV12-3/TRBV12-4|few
CASSFSTSTDTQYF
TGTGCCAGCAGTTTTAGTACTAGCACAGATACGCAGTATTTT
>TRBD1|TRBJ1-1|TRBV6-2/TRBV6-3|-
CASRRGTGMLDTEAFF
TGTGCCAGCAGACGAGGGACAGGGATGTTGGACACTGAAGCTTTCTTT
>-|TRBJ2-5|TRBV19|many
CASSISLPGETQYF
TGTGCCAGTAGTATCAGCCTTCCGGGGGAGACCCAGTACTTC
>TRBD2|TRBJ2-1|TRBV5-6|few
CASSLLGLAGDNEQFF
TGTGCCAGCAGCTTATTGGGACTAGCGGGAGACAATGAGCAGTTCTTC
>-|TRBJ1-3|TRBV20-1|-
CSAQDSFSSGNTIYF
TGCAGTGCACAGGACAGCTTTTCCTCTGGAAACACCATATATTTT
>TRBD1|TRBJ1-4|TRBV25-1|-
CASSDDRAYEKLFF
TGTGCCAGCAGTGATGACAGGGCGTATGAAAAACTGTTTTTT
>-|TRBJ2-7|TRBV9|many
CASSPGGTKGIYEQYF
TGTGCCAGCAGCCCAGGAGGGACGAAAGGGATCTACGAGCAGTACTTC
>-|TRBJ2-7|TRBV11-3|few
CASSSPTQEPPHEQYF
TGTGCCAGCAGCTCACCGACACAGGAGCCTCCCCACGAGCAGTACTTC
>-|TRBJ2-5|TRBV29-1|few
CSSRSGGETQYF
TGCAGCTCAAGGAGTGGAGGGGAGACCCAGTACTTC
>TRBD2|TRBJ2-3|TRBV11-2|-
CASSLEGGREEDTQYF
TGTGCCAGCAGCTTAGAGGGCGGGAGGGAGGAAGATACGCAGTATTTT